This T cell receptor beta chain was sequenced during a study of CD8+CD57+ T cells in acquired aplastic anemia. Study at large: The study obtained an average of approximately 2.9 ug of DNA from sorted CD4+ and CD8+ cells. Healthy donor CD4+ cell samples had a mean of roughly 9.8 million reads. General observations from the study: Patients showed no significant difference from controls in CD8+ Simpson's diversity. Both patients and controls carried the same twenty-nine CD8+ CDR3 sequences.

TCR beta VDJ combinations and CDR3 sequences were profiled from genomic DNA. TCRdb re-analysed the reads in MiXCR, keeping a single row per CDR3 protein. The sample includes around 51,000 distinct CDR3 sequences, roughly 69% of them seen just once. CDR1 is LGHDT, CDR2 YNNKEL, per germline (reference sequence). CDR3 length: 14 amino acids. J lost 11 bases, V lost 1 base, and 7 bases had no gene match. This clonotype was observed at least ten times. The antigen is undetermined. Material: sorted CD4+, CD8+, or CD8+CD57+ T cells (not recorded which) from PBMCs. The chain uses TRBV3-1 and TRBJ2-1; 8 positions agree with TRBD2. This sequence originates from a human donor in good health, serving as a control. The CDR3 here is CASSQVAGPPQQFF. CDR3 DNA sequence: TGTGCCAGCAGCCAAGTAGCGGGACCTCCTCAGCAGTTCTTC.